The sequence of this TCR beta chain was determined in a study of T cell responses to AZD1222 COVID-19 vaccine. Comments on this clone: The antigen remains undetermined.

In germline, CDR1 is SGHDN, CDR2 FVKESK. V lost 4 bases and J 5 bases, leaving 8 bases between the germline ends. The CDR3 length is 12 residues. Regarding the study as a whole: Repertoire collection took place solely once the T cell response had peaked. Seropositive status at baseline applied to only six AZD1222 recipients. Across the whole spike, CD4 TCRs peaked at regions 160-218 and 743-854.

Produced via immunoSEQ multiplex PCR; TCRdb's table is partial and in-frame only. The table has about 85,000 clones, 85% to 90% seen once. This clonotype was sampled from an adult in good health. The sequencing used peripheral blood, collected on day 0 of MenACWY control vaccination. The chain combines TRBV14 with TRBJ1-2, with a tentative D call TRBD1 (5 bases). CDR3 DNA sequence: TGTGCCAGCAGCCCGACAGATTATGGCTACACCTTC. Its translation: CASSPTDYGYTF. The whole variable domain, filled in from reference TRBV14 and TRBJ1-2, reads EAGVTQFPSHSVIEKGQTVTLRCDPISGHDNLYWYRRVMGKEIKFLLHFVKESKQDESGMPNNRFLAERTGGTYSTLKVQPAELEDSGVYFCASSPTDYGYTFGSGTRLTVV.